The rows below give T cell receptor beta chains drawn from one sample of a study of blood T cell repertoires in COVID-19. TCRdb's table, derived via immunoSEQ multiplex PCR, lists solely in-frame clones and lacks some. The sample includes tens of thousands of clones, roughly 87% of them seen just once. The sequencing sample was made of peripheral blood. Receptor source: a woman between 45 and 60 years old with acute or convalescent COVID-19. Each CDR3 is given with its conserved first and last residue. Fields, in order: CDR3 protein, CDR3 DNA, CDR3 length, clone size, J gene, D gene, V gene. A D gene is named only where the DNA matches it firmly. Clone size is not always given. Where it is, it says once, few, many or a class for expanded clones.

CASSLYLRDREAFF | TGTGCCAGCAGCCTATACCTAAGGGACAGGGAAGCTTTCTTT | 14 | once | TRBJ1-1 | TRBD1 | TRBV27
CASSQTVGSSYEQYF | TGTGCCAGCAGCCAGACTGTCGGGAGCTCCTACGAGCAGTACTTC | 15 | NA | TRBJ2-7 | NA | TRBV28
CASSERGNQETQYF | TGTGCCAGCAGCGAACGAGGGAACCAAGAGACCCAGTACTTC | 14 | NA | TRBJ2-5 | NA | TRBV5-4
CASSSGTGTGNTIYF | TGTGCCAGCAGTTCCGGGACAGGAACTGGAAACACCATATATTTT | 15 | NA | TRBJ1-3 | TRBD1 | TRBV6-5
CASSRPGDYGYTF | TGTGCCAGCAGCCGGCCGGGGGACTATGGCTACACCTTC | 13 | NA | TRBJ1-2 | NA | TRBV7-8
CASSVQGKRRYGYTF | TGTGCCAGCAGCGTACAGGGAAAGCGCCGCTATGGCTACACCTTC | 15 | NA | TRBJ1-2 | NA | TRBV13
CASSQGLTTYEQYF | TGTGCCAGCAGCCAAGGGCTTACTACCTACGAGCAGTACTTC | 14 | NA | TRBJ2-7 | NA | TRBV4-2
CASSLRTGLSGNTIYF | TGTGCCAGCAGCCTACGGACAGGACTCTCTGGAAACACCATATATTTT | 16 | NA | TRBJ1-3 | TRBD1 | TRBV9
CASSVGGEGPNEKLFF | TGTGCCAGCAGCGTAGGCGGGGAAGGACCTAATGAAAAACTGTTTTTT | 16 | NA | TRBJ1-4 | NA | TRBV9
CASSLDVGGWNTEAFF | TGTGCCAGCAGCTTGGATGTAGGCGGCTGGAACACTGAAGCTTTCTTT | 16 | NA | TRBJ1-1 | NA | TRBV5-4
CASSLSSGGLTDTQYF | TGCGCCAGCAGCTTGTCTAGCGGGGGACTTACAGATACGCAGTATTTT | 16 | once | TRBJ2-3 | TRBD2 | TRBV5-1
CASSFSSGHSRSYEQYF | TGTGCCAGCAGCTTCTCCTCAGGCCATTCGCGTAGCTACGAGCAGTACTTC | 17 | NA | TRBJ2-7 | NA | TRBV14
CASSPTTGGYTF | TGTGCCAGCTCACCCACAACGGGGGGCTACACCTTC | 12 | NA | TRBJ1-2 | NA | TRBV28
CASRHLGQGSGEAFF | TGCGCCAGCAGACATTTGGGACAGGGAAGCGGTGAAGCTTTCTTT | 15 | NA | TRBJ1-1 | TRBD1 | TRBV4-1
CASKPGTGLGYGYTF | TGTGCCAGCAAACCCGGGACAGGGCTTGGCTATGGCTACACCTTC | 15 | NA | TRBJ1-2 | TRBD1 | TRBV6-5
CASSLLGTPNTEAFF | TGCGCCAGCAGCCTTTTGGGGACACCCAACACTGAAGCTTTCTTT | 15 | NA | TRBJ1-1 | NA | TRBV5-1
CASSYGLAAAPYEQYF | TGTGCCAGCAGTTATGGACTAGCGGCTGCCCCCTACGAGCAGTACTTC | 16 | NA | TRBJ2-7 | TRBD2 | TRBV6-2/TRBV6-3
CATSDRTVYNEQFF | TGTGCCACCAGTGATCGGACAGTCTACAATGAGCAGTTCTTC | 14 | NA | TRBJ2-1 | NA | TRBV24-1
CASSGTSGGLQETQYF | TGTGCCAGCAGCGGGACTAGCGGGGGGCTCCAAGAGACCCAGTACTTC | 16 | NA | TRBJ2-5 | TRBD2 | TRBV5-4
CASSPLREGQVETQYF | TGTGCCAGCAGCCCTCTCCGGGAGGGCCAGGTGGAGACCCAGTACTTC | 16 | few | TRBJ2-5 | NA | TRBV21-1
CASSILDSDYGYTF | TGTGCCAGTAGTATCTTGGACAGCGACTATGGCTACACCTTC | 14 | NA | TRBJ1-2 | NA | TRBV19
CASSEGWGRYGYTF | TGTGCCAGCAGTGAAGGGTGGGGCCGGTATGGCTACACCTTC | 14 | NA | TRBJ1-2 | NA | TRBV6-1
CASSDDRSYEQYF | TGTGCCAGCAGCGACGACAGATCCTACGAGCAGTACTTC | 13 | NA | TRBJ2-7 | NA | TRBV9
CASSLTGGNQPQHF | TGTGCCAGCAGCTTAACAGGGGGCAATCAGCCCCAGCATTTT | 14 | NA | TRBJ1-5 | TRBD1 | TRBV7-8
CASSNSGSGRETQYF | TGTGCCAGCAGCAATAGCGGGAGCGGGAGGGAGACCCAGTACTTC | 15 | NA | TRBJ2-5 | TRBD2 | TRBV6-5
CASSLQGQVTGELFF | TGTGCCAGCAGTCTCCAAGGACAGGTCACCGGGGAGCTGTTTTTT | 15 | NA | TRBJ2-2 | TRBD1 | TRBV27
CASVREANQPQHF | TGTGCCAGTGTGAGGGAGGCAAATCAGCCCCAGCATTTT | 13 | NA | TRBJ1-5 | NA | TRBV6-5
CASSPDAWWTATNEKLFF | TGTGCCAGCAGCCCAGACGCCTGGTGGACAGCAACTAATGAAAAACTGTTTTTT | 18 | NA | TRBJ1-4 | NA | TRBV7-9
CASSPGGSYQPQHF | TGTGCCAGCAGCCCAGGGGGATCCTATCAGCCCCAGCATTTT | 14 | NA | TRBJ1-5 | TRBD1 | TRBV7-2
CASSYVAGGSPLHF | TGTGCCAGCAGTTACGTCGCAGGGGGATCACCCCTCCACTTT | 14 | NA | TRBJ1-6 | TRBD1 | TRBV6-2/TRBV6-3
CASSPRWRGGKQYF | TGTGCCAGCAGCCCGAGGTGGCGGGGGGGCAAGCAGTACTTC | 14 | NA | TRBJ2-7 | TRBD2 | TRBV6-2/TRBV6-3
CASSTLVTDTDTQYF | TGTGCCAGCAGTACTCTAGTGACCGACACAGATACGCAGTATTTT | 15 | NA | TRBJ2-3 | NA | TRBV6-5
CASSKRARDKNNSPLHF | TGTGCCAGCAGCAAACGGGCGAGGGACAAAAATAATTCACCCCTCCACTTT | 17 | NA | TRBJ1-6 | NA | TRBV21-1
CATRPGHSDYGYTF | TGTGCCACCAGACCGGGACACTCGGACTATGGCTACACCTTC | 14 | NA | TRBJ1-2 | NA | TRBV15
CASSLVLPGEETQYF | TGTGCCAGCAGCTTAGTCTTACCGGGGGAAGAGACCCAGTACTTC | 15 | NA | TRBJ2-5 | NA | TRBV7-2
CASSLWGEPEAFF | TGTGCCAGCAGTTTATGGGGAGAGCCTGAAGCTTTCTTT | 13 | NA | TRBJ1-1 | NA | TRBV27
CASSEWGQVLEGEKLFF | TGCGCCAGCAGTGAGTGGGGACAGGTCTTAGAAGGGGAAAAACTGTTTTTT | 17 | NA | TRBJ1-4 | TRBD1 | TRBV10-1